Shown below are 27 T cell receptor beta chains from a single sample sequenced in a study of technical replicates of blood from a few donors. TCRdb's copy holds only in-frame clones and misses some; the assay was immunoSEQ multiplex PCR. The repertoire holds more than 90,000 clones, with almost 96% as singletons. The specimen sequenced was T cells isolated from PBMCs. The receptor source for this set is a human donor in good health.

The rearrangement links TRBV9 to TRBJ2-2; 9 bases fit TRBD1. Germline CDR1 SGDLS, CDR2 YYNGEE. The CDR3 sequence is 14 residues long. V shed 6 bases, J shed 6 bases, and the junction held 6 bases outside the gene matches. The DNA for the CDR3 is TGTGCCAGCACCGGGACAGGGAGGCCCGGGGAGCTGTTTTTT. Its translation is CASTGTGRPGELFF. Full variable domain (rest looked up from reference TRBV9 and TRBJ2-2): DSGVTQTPKHLITATGQRVTLRCSPRSGDLSVYWYQQSLDQGLQFLIQYYNGEERAKGNILERFSAQQFPDLHSELNLSSLELGDSALYFCASTGTGRPGELFFGEGSRLTVL.

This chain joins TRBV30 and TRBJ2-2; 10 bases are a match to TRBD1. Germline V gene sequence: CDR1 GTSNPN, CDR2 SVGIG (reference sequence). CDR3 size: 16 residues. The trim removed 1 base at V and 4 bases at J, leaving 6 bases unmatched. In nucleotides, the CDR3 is TGTGCCTGGAGTGGTGACAGGGGGCAGGTCACCGGGGAGCTGTTTTTT. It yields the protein CAWSGDRGQVTGELFF.

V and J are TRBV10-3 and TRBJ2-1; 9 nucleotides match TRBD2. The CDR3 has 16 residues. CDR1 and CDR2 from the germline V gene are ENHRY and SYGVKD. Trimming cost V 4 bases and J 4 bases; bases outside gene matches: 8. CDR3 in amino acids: CAISGPRAGGYNEQFF. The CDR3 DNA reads TGTGCCATCAGTGGGCCCAGAGCGGGGGGTTACAATGAGCAGTTCTTC.

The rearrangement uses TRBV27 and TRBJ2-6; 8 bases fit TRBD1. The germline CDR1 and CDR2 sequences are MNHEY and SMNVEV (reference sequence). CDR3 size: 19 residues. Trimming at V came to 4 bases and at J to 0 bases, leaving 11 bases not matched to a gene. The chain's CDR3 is CASSSIPGTGLSGANVLTF. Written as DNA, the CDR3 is TGTGCCAGCAGTTCGATCCCCGGGACAGGCCTCTCTGGGGCCAACGTCCTGACTTTC.

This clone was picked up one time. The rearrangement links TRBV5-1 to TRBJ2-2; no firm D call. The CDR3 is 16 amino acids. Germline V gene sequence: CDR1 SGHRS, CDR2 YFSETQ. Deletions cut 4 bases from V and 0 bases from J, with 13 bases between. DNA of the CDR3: TGCGCCAGCAGCCAAAAAAATACAGCGAACACCGGGGAGCTGTTTTTT. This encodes CASSQKNTANTGELFF.

CDR3 DNA: TGTGCCAGCAGTTACGGCAGGGAAGCCTACGAGCAGTACTTC. Protein: CASSYGREAYEQYF. This chain connects TRBV6-5 to TRBJ2-7; a possible D gene is TRBD1 (5 bases). The ends were cut back, 2 bases at V and 2 bases at J, with 10 bases in the middle. The CDR3 contains 14 residues. Germline CDR1 reads MNHEY; CDR2 reads SVGAGI.

CDR3 loop: CAITQGNTEAFF. CDR3 DNA: TGTGCCATCACCCAGGGTAACACTGAAGCTTTCTTT. The chain couples TRBV10-3 to TRBJ1-1, with D perhaps TRBD1 (5 bases). The CDR3 is 12 residues long. Germline V gene data show CDR1 as ENHRY and CDR2 as SYGVKD. V was shortened by 7 bases and J by 2 bases, with 8 bases between the two germline ends.

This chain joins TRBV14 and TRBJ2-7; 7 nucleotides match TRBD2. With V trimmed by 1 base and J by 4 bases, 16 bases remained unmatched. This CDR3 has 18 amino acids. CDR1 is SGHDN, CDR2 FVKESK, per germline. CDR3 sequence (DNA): TGTGCCAGCAGCCAAGGGTCCCAGATGGGGGGGAAATTGTACGAGCAGTACTTC. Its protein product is CASSQGSQMGGKLYEQYF. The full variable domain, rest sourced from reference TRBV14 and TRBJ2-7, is EAGVTQFPSHSVIEKGQTVTLRCDPISGHDNLYWYRRVMGKEIKFLLHFVKESKQDESGMPNNRFLAERTGGTYSTLKVQPAELEDSGVYFCASSQGSQMGGKLYEQYFGPGTRLTVT.

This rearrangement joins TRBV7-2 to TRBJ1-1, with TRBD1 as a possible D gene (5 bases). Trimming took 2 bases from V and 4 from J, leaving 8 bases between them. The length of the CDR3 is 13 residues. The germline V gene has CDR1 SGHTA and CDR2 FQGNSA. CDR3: CASSLNGGTEAFF. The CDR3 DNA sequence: TGTGCCAGCAGCTTAAACGGGGGCACTGAAGCTTTCTTT.

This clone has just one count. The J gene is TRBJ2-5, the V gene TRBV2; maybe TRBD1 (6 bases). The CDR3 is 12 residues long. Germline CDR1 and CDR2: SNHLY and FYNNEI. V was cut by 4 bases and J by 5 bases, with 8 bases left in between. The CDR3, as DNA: TGTGCCAGCAGTGGACAGGCTGAGACCCAGTACTTC. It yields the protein CASSGQAETQYF.

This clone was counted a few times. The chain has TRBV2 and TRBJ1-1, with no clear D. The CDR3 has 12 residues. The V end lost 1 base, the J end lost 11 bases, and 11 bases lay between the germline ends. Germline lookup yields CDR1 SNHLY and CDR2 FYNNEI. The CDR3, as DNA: TGTGCCAGCAGTGAAGGCGCCGTGCACGCTTTCTTT. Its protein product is CASSEGAVHAFF. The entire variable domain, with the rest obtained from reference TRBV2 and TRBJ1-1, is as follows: EPEVTQTPSHQVTQMGQEVILRCVPISNHLYFYWYRQILGQKVEFLVSFYNNEISEKSEIFDDQFSVERPDGSNFTLKIRSTKLEDSAMYFCASSEGAVHAFFGQGTRLTVV.

The CDR3 here is CASSSSGTPALEQYF. Here the CDR3 DNA reads TGTGCCAGTAGTTCTTCCGGGACACCGGCCCTCGAGCAGTACTTC. The V and J genes are TRBV19 and TRBJ2-7; a weak D match, TRBD1 (6 bases). Germline lookup yields CDR1 LNHDA and CDR2 SQIVND (reference sequence). The CDR3 spans 15 residues. V lost 5 bases to trimming and J lost 6 bases, with 20 bases between them.

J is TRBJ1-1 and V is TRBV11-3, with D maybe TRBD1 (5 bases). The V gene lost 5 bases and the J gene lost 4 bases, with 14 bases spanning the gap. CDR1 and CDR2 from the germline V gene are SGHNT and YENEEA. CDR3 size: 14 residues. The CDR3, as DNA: TGTGCCAGCAGCCCGGGGGAGGTTAGCACTGAAGCTTTCTTT. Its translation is CASSPGEVSTEAFF.

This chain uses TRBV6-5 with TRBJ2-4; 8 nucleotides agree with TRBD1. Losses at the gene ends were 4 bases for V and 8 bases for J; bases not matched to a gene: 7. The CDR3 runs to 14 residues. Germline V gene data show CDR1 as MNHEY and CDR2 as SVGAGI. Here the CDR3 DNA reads TGTGCCAGCAGTTCCGGGACAGGAGAAGACATTCAGTACTTC. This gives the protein CASSSGTGEDIQYF.

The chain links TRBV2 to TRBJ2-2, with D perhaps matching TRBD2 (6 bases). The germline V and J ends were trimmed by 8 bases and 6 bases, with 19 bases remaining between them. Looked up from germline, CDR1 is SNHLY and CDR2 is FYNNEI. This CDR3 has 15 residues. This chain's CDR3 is CASGPWGDWAGELFF. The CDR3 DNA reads TGTGCCAGCGGACCATGGGGGGACTGGGCCGGGGAGCTGTTTTTT. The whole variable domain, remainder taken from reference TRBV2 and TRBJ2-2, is EPEVTQTPSHQVTQMGQEVILRCVPISNHLYFYWYRQILGQKVEFLVSFYNNEISEKSEIFDDQFSVERPDGSNFTLKIRSTKLEDSAMYFCASGPWGDWAGELFFGEGSRLTVL.

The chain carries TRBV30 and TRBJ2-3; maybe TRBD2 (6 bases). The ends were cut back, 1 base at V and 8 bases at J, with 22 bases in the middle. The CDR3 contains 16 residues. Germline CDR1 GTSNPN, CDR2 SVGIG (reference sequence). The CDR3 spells CAWSARLGLGMGTQYF. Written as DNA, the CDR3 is TGTGCCTGGAGTGCCCGACTAGGTTTGGGTATGGGTACGCAGTATTTT.

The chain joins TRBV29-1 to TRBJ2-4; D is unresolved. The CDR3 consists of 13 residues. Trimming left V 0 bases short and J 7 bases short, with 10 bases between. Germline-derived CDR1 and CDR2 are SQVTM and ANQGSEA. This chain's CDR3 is CSVEDIGRNIQYF. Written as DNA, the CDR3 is TGCAGCGTTGAAGACATCGGCAGGAACATTCAGTACTTC. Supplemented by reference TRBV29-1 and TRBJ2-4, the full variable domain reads SAVISQKPSRDICQRGTSLTIQCQVDSQVTMMFWYRQQPGQSLTLIATANQGSEATYESGFVIDKFPISRPNLTFSTLTVSNMSPEDSSIYLCSVEDIGRNIQYFGAGTRLSVL.

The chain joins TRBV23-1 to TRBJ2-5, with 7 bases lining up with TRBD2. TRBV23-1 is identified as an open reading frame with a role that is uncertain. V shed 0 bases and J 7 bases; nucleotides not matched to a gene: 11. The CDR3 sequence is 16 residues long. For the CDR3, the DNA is TGCGCCAGCAGTCAATCTTCGAGGGAGGGGAAAGGGACCCAGTACTTC. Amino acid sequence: CASSQSSREGKGTQYF.

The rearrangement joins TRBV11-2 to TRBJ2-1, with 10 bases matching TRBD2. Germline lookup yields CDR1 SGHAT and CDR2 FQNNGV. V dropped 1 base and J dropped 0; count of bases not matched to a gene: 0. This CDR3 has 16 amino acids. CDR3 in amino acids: CASSLGTSGSYNEQFF. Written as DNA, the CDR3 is TGTGCCAGCAGCTTAGGGACTAGCGGCTCCTACAATGAGCAGTTCTTC. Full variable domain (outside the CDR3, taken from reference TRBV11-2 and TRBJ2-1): EAGVAQSPRYKIIEKRQSVAFWCNPISGHATLYWYQQILGQGPKLLIQFQNNGVVDDSQLPKDRFSAERLKGVDSTLKIQPAKLEDSAVYLCASSLGTSGSYNEQFFGPGTRLTVL.

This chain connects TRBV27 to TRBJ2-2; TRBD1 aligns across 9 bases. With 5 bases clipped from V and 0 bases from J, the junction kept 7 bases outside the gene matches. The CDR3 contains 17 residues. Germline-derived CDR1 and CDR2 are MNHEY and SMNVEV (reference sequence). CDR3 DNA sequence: TGTGCCAGCAGTCCGGGACAGGGCCGATCGAACACCGGGGAGCTGTTTTTT. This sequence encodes CASSPGQGRSNTGELFF.

CDR3 sequence reads: CASSSGTGRSEKLFF. For the CDR3, the DNA is TGTGCCAGCAGTTCCGGGACAGGGAGGAGTGAAAAACTGTTTTTT. The chain is built from TRBV27 and TRBJ1-4, with 9 bases that match TRBD1. There are 15 residues in the CDR3. Germline V CDR1 and CDR2: MNHEY, SMNVEV (reference sequence). With V trimmed by 4 bases and J by 7 bases, 7 bases remained unmatched.

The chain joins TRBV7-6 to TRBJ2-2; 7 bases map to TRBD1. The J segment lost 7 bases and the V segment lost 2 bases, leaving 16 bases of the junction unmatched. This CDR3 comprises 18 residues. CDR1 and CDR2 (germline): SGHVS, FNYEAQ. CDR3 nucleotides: TGTGCCAGCAGCTTATGGATGACAGGGAAGGGGTATGGCGGGGAGCTGTTTTTT. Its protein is CASSLWMTGKGYGGELFF.

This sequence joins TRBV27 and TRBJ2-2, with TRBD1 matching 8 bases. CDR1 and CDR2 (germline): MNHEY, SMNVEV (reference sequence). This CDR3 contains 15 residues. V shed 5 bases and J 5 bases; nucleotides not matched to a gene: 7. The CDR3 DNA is TGTGCCAGCAGTGTAGGACAGGGCTTAACCGGGGAGCTGTTTTTT. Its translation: CASSVGQGLTGELFF.

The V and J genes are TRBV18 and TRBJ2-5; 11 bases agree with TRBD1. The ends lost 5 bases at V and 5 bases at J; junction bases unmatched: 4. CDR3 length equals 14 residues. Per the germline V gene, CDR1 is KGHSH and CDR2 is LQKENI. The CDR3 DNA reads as TGTGCCAGCTCAGGGACAGGGGGAGCGGAGACCCAGTACTTC. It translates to CASSGTGGAETQYF.

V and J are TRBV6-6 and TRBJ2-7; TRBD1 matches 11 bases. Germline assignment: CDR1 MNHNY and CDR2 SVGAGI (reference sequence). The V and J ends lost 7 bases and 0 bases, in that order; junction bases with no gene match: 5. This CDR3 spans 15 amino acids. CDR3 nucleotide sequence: TGTGCCAGCATCAAGGGACAGGGGGGCTCCTACGAGCAGTACTTC. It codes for CASIKGQGGSYEQYF.

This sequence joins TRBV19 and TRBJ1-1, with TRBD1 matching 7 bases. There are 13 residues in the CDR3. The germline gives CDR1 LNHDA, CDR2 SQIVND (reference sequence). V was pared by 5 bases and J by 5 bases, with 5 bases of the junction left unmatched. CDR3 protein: CASSSQQGTEAFF. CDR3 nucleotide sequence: TGTGCCAGTAGTTCCCAACAGGGGACTGAAGCTTTCTTT.

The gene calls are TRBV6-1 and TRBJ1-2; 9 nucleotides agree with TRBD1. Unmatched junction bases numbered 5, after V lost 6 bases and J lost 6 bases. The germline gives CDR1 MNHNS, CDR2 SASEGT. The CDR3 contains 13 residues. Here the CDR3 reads CASRSDRGNGYTF. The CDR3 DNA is TGTGCCAGCAGAAGCGACAGGGGGAATGGCTACACCTTC.